The 7 T cell receptor beta chains below all came from one sample that was sequenced in a study of T cell responses to AZD1222 COVID-19 vaccine. Sequencing was performed with immunoSEQ multiplex PCR; in TCRdb, only in-frame clones are kept and a portion is missing. The sample contains 200,000 or so clones, roughly 92% of which appear only once. The sequences come from peripheral blood, collected on day 0 of AZD1222 vaccination. The receptors were gathered from an adult in good health.

This sequence joins TRBV19 and TRBJ1-2, with D possibly matching TRBD1 (6 bases). Germline V gene lookup returns CDR1 LNHDA and CDR2 SQIVND (reference sequence). The germline V and J ends were trimmed by 6 bases and 2 bases, with 19 bases remaining between them. The CDR3 contains 16 residues. As DNA, the CDR3 is TGTGCCAGTAGCCCTTCTGGGACACCCAGCAACTATGGCTACACCTTC. Amino acids: CASSPSGTPSNYGYTF.

The CDR3 is CASSFTAGESYNEQFF. CDR3 coding DNA: TGTGCCAGCAGCTTTACAGCGGGAGAATCCTACAATGAGCAGTTCTTC. The V gene is TRBV7-8, the J gene TRBJ2-1; TRBD2 matches 8 bases. The V and J ends lost 3 bases and 1 base, in that order; junction bases with no gene match: 5. In germline, CDR1 is SGHVS, CDR2 FQNEAQ. The CDR3 covers 16 residues.

This clone came up once. The chain uses TRBV4-2 and TRBJ2-7; D uncertain. Germline loops: CDR1 LGHNA, CDR2 YNFKEQ. The CDR3 is 15 residues long. V was clipped by 0 bases and J by 4 bases, with 13 bases between them. In DNA form, the CDR3 reads TGTGCCAGCAGCCAAGAGAGGTTCGGCCCTTACGAGCAGTACGTC. This encodes CASSQERFGPYEQYV.

This clone was recorded once. The rearrangement joins TRBV24-1 to TRBJ2-1; D is ambiguous. The germline V gene encodes CDR1 KGHDR and CDR2 SFDVKD. The CDR3 contains 13 residues. The V gene lost 1 base and the J gene lost 9 bases, with 9 bases spanning the gap. The CDR3 sequence: CATSDFVTGEQFF. For the CDR3, the DNA is TGTGCCACCAGTGATTTCGTAACGGGTGAGCAGTTCTTC.

The chain is built from TRBV18 and TRBJ2-7; D unclear. The germline V gene has CDR1 KGHSH and CDR2 LQKENI. The germline V and J ends were trimmed by 6 bases and 2 bases, with 11 bases remaining between them. This CDR3 spans 13 amino acids. CDR3 loop: CASSPGIPYEQYV. In DNA, the CDR3 is TGTGCCAGCTCCCCTGGGATCCCCTACGAGCAGTACGTC.

This clone appeared a single time. The CDR3 sequence is CASSLGTVDTEAFF. CDR3 in DNA: TGTGCCAGCAGCTTAGGAACGGTGGACACTGAAGCTTTCTTT. V is TRBV7-8 and J is TRBJ1-1; D gene uncertain. CDR3 length: 14 residues. The germline V and J ends were trimmed by 1 base and 3 bases, with 9 bases remaining between them. Germline CDR1 reads SGHVS; CDR2 reads FQNEAQ.

This clone was found once. The chain employs TRBV3-1 (or the pseudogene TRBV3-2) and TRBJ2-3; no clear D gene. The length of the CDR3 is 16 residues. CDR1 LGHDT and CDR2 YNNKEL come from the germline V gene (reference sequence). V lost 0 bases, J lost 0 bases, and 10 bases lay in between. The chain's CDR3 is CASSQDPHQSTDTQYF. CDR3 nucleotides: TGTGCCAGCAGCCAAGATCCACACCAGAGCACAGATACGCAGTATTTT.